This T cell receptor (beta chain) was profiled in a study of control samples from healthy donors and cancer patients. Only in-frame clones appear in the TCRdb table, and some are missing; sequencing was by immunoSEQ multiplex PCR. The data hold 150,000 to 200,000 clones, with approximately 94% observed a single time. CDR3 size: 15 residues. V lost 4 bases and J 2 bases, leaving 10 bases between the germline ends. CDR1 SGHRS and CDR2 YFSETQ come from the germline V gene. This clone was picked up one time. The V gene is TRBV5-1, the J gene TRBJ1-6; a possible D gene is TRBD1 (6 bases). This TCR was sampled from a woman between 18 and 29 years old in good health. The sequenced sample consisted of blood. CDR3 bases: TGCGCCAGCAGCCCACGGACAGCCTATAATTCACCCCTCCACTTT. It codes for CASSPRTAYNSPLHF.